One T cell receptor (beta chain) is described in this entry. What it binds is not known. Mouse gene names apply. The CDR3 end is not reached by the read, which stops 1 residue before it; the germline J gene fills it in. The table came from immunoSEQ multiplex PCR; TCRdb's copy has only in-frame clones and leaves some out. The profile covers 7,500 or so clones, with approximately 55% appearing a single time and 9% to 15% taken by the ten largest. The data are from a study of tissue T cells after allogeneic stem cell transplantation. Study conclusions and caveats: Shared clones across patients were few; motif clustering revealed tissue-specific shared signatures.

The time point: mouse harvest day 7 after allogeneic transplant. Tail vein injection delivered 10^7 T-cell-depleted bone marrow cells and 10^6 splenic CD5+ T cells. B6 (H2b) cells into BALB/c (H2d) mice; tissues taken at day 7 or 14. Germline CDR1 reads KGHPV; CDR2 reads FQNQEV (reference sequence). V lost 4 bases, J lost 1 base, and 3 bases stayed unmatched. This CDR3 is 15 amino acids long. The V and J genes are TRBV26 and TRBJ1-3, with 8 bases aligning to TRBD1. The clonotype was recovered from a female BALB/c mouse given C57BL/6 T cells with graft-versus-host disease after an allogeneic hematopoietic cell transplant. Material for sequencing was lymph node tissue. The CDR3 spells CASSPHRGSGNTLYF. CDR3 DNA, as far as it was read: TGTGCCAGCAGTCCCCACAGGGGGTCTGGAAATACGCTCTAT.